A selection of T cell receptor beta chains follows, all from one sample in a study of shared clonotypes between healthy human individuals. Sequencing was performed with immunoSEQ multiplex PCR; in TCRdb, only in-frame clones are kept and a portion is missing. The data contain roughly 2,000,000 clones, just under 95% of them singletons. Sequencing was performed on naive CD8+ T cells from PBMCs. These receptors all come from a man younger than 30 in good health. Some clones in this sample may be carry-over from other donors' samples. Both conserved end residues are part of each CDR3. A D gene is named only where the DNA matches it firmly. Clone size is shown for a subset of rows, as once, few, many or a class of expanded clone.

clone_size	d_call	v_call	j_call	cdr3_nt	cdr3_aa
NA	NA	TRBV7-2	TRBJ1-2	TGTGCCAGCAGCACCCTGGGACGGGGGGTCTATGGCTACACCTTC	CASSTLGRGVYGYTF
NA	NA	TRBV6-6	TRBJ2-3	TGTGCCAGCAGTTATCCCAGGGGAGAGACAGATACGCAGTATTTT	CASSYPRGETDTQYF
NA	NA	TRBV6-5	TRBJ2-7	TGTGCCAGCAGTACTTTACAGGGAGGACACTACGAGCAGTACTTC	CASSTLQGGHYEQYF
NA	NA	TRBV5-7	TRBJ1-3	TGTGCCAGCAGCTTGGGTGACTTTGGAAACACCATATATTTT	CASSLGDFGNTIYF
NA	NA	TRBV30	TRBJ1-1	TGTGCCTGGAGTGCCGGGGGGAACACTGAAGCTTTCTTT	CAWSAGGNTEAFF
NA	NA	TRBV28	TRBJ2-3	TGTGCCAGCAGTTTTGCCCTCAGGTTAGATACGCAGTATTTT	CASSFALRLDTQYF
NA	NA	TRBV7-9	TRBJ2-6	TGTGCCAGCAGCTCGGGTTCGGGAGCTACTGGGGCCAACGTCCTGACTTTC	CASSSGSGATGANVLTF
NA	TRBD2	TRBV27	TRBJ2-2	TGTGCCAGCAGTCCGGGACTAGCGGGAGGAATGACCGGGGAGCTGTTTTTT	CASSPGLAGGMTGELFF
NA	NA	TRBV11-2	TRBJ2-7	TGTGCCAGCAGCTTAGGGTGGGGGCCGGCATACGAGCAGTACTTC	CASSLGWGPAYEQYF
NA	TRBD1	TRBV28	TRBJ1-2	TGTGCCAGCAGTCCCCCCCCAGGGGGTAATGGCTACACCTTC	CASSPPPGGNGYTF
NA	TRBD2	TRBV6-5	TRBJ2-1	TGTGCCAGCAGTTCCCTAGCGGGAGTCCGCGATGAGCAGTTCTTC	CASSSLAGVRDEQFF
NA	NA	TRBV7-8	TRBJ2-7	TGTGCCAGCAGCCCGAGAAAGACCTACGAGCAGTACTTC	CASSPRKTYEQYF
NA	TRBD1	TRBV7-7	TRBJ2-7	TGTGCCAGCAGCCCCGGGACAGGGGGCACGTACGAGCAGTACTTC	CASSPGTGGTYEQYF
NA	NA	TRBV27	TRBJ2-1	TGTGCCAGCAGTTTACAGGGATCCTACAATGAGCAGTTCTTC	CASSLQGSYNEQFF
once	NA	TRBV21-1	TRBJ2-4	TGTGCCAGCAGCACATACACTGACAGGGTCTCCAAAAACATTCAGTACTTC	CASSTYTDRVSKNIQYF
NA	TRBD1	TRBV19	TRBJ1-4	TGTGCCACCTCCTCCGGGACAGGGGGCCGTGAAAAACTGTTTTTT	CATSSGTGGREKLFF
NA	TRBD1	TRBV28	TRBJ1-2	TGTGCCAGCAGTTTCGTAGGACAGGGTTCCTATGGCTACACCTTC	CASSFVGQGSYGYTF
NA	TRBD2	TRBV4-3	TRBJ2-1	TGCGCCAGCAGCCAAGATCCTGGCGGGACTAACAATGAGCAGTTCTTC	CASSQDPGGTNNEQFF
NA	TRBD2	TRBV5-1	TRBJ2-7	TGCGCCAGCAGCTTGGAGGCTAGCGGTTCCAGCTCCTACGAGCAGTACTTC	CASSLEASGSSSYEQYF
once	NA	TRBV5-6	TRBJ2-1	TGTGCCAGCAGCTTTGTCTATCGCGATGAGCAGTTCTTC	CASSFVYRDEQFF
NA	NA	TRBV15	TRBJ2-3	TGTGCCACCAGCAGCTTTAGCGGTTGGGCAGATACGCAGTATTTT	CATSSFSGWADTQYF
NA	NA	TRBV27	TRBJ2-3	TGTGCCAGCAGTTTCTTGTTGGCTAGCATAGATACGCAGTATTTT	CASSFLLASIDTQYF
NA	NA	TRBV27	TRBJ2-3	TGTGCCAGCAGTTTGTCTAGGGAGAGAGGGACAGATACGCAGTATTTT	CASSLSRERGTDTQYF
once	TRBD1	TRBV14	TRBJ1-1	TGTGCCAGCAGCCCGGGACAGGGCGGCACTGAAGCTTTCTTT	CASSPGQGGTEAFF
NA	TRBD2	TRBV7-8	TRBJ2-5	TGTGCCAGCAGCTTAGAACTAGCGGGAGGTTTTCTTGAGGGGTCGGAGACCCAGTACTTC	CASSLELAGGFLEGSETQYF
NA	NA	TRBV12-5	TRBJ2-3	TGTGCTAGTGGTTTGGGTGGGAGTAAGACAGATACGCAGTATTTT	CASGLGGSKTDTQYF
NA	TRBD1	TRBV28	TRBJ1-2	TGTGCCAGCAGTTTGCGTACCGTGACAGGGAACTATGGCTACACCTTC	CASSLRTVTGNYGYTF
NA	TRBD2	TRBV30	TRBJ2-2	TGTGCCTCTAATAGCGGGAGGGCCCCGACCGGGGAGCTGTTTTTT	CASNSGRAPTGELFF
NA	TRBD1	TRBV28	TRBJ2-7	TGTGCCAGCAGTTTGCTGGGACAGGTTTCCTACGAGCAGTACTTC	CASSLLGQVSYEQYF
few	TRBD1	TRBV9	TRBJ1-2	TGTGCCAGCAGCGACCTTGGGGGGACAGTACTTAACTATGGCTACACCTTC	CASSDLGGTVLNYGYTF
NA	NA	TRBV27	TRBJ2-7	TGTGCCAGCAGTTCGGGACTTAGAACCTACGAGCAGTACTTC	CASSSGLRTYEQYF
NA	TRBD2	TRBV7-9	TRBJ2-7	TGTGCCAGCAGCTTAGATCTGCTAGCGGGAGAATTACCCTACGAGCAGTACTTC	CASSLDLLAGELPYEQYF
NA	NA	TRBV7-7	TRBJ2-5	TGTGCCAGCAGCTTGCACAGACAAGAGACCCAGTACTTC	CASSLHRQETQYF
NA	NA	TRBV29-1	TRBJ1-4	TGCACCAAGGGGGAGGGTGGTGAAAAACTGTTTTTT	CTKGEGGEKLFF
NA	TRBD1	TRBV29-1	TRBJ2-1	TGCAGCGCAACGGGTGAGGGGGCGCTTTTCGATGAGCAGTTCTTC	CSATGEGALFDEQFF
NA	TRBD1	TRBV28	TRBJ2-2	TGTGCCAGCAGTTGCGTTCAGAGGACAGGGGCTATCGCGAACACCGGGGAGCTGTTTTTT	CASSCVQRTGAIANTGELFF
once	TRBD1	TRBV28	TRBJ1-5	TGTGCCAGCAGTTTAGACAGGGGGATCAATCAGCCCCAGCATTTT	CASSLDRGINQPQHF
NA	NA	TRBV4-3	TRBJ1-5	TGCGCCAGCAGCCAAGTGGAGAAGCAGCCCCAGCATTTT	CASSQVEKQPQHF
NA	NA	TRBV29-1	TRBJ1-2	TGCAGCGTCGACTACAGGGCTTCCAATCCTAACTATGGCTACACCTTC	CSVDYRASNPNYGYTF
NA	NA	TRBV28	TRBJ2-1	TGTGCCAGCAGTTGGCCTAGGTTGTACAATGAGCAGTTCTTC	CASSWPRLYNEQFF
once	NA	TRBV9	TRBJ2-7	TGTGCCAGCAGCGCCCACGGGGGCCCTCGATCCTACGAGCAGTACTTC	CASSAHGGPRSYEQYF
once	NA	TRBV15	TRBJ2-3	TGTGCCACCGGACAGCGCACAGATACGCAGTATTTT	CATGQRTDTQYF
few	NA	TRBV19	TRBJ1-1	TGTGCCAGTAGTCTCTGGGGGGGGAACACTGAAGCTTTCTTT	CASSLWGGNTEAFF
NA	NA	TRBV15	TRBJ1-5	TGTGCCACCAAAGGGGGAAATCAGCCCCAGCATTTT	CATKGGNQPQHF
NA	NA	TRBV7-9	TRBJ2-7	TGTGCCAGCAGCTCTAGCCTTGGTCAGCCCTACGAGCAGTACTTC	CASSSSLGQPYEQYF
NA	TRBD1	TRBV7-9	TRBJ2-7	TGTGCCAGCAGCTCCCGGGACAGGTTCCACGAGCAGTACTTC	CASSSRDRFHEQYF
NA	TRBD2	TRBV7-9	TRBJ2-3	TGTGCCAGCAGCTGGCGGGAGGGGGCAGATACGCAGTATTTT	CASSWREGADTQYF
once	TRBD1	TRBV27	TRBJ2-7	TGTGCCAGCAGTTTATCACGGACAGGATACTACGAGCAGTACTTC	CASSLSRTGYYEQYF
NA	NA	TRBV9	TRBJ2-1	TGTGCCAGCAGCGTAGGGAGGGGTGAGCAGTTCTTC	CASSVGRGEQFF
NA	NA	TRBV10-3	TRBJ2-6	TGTGCCATATCACAGCGGAACTCTGGGGCCAACGTCCTGACTTTC	CAISQRNSGANVLTF
NA	NA	TRBV27	TRBJ2-1	TGTGCCAGCAGTTTATCGTGGGGGGAGATAAACAATGAGCAGTTCTTC	CASSLSWGEINNEQFF
NA	TRBD1	TRBV4-2	TRBJ2-7	TGTGCCAGCAGACGGACAGGGGTTGATGTTGGATACGAGCAGTACTTC	CASRRTGVDVGYEQYF
NA	NA	TRBV6-6	TRBJ2-1	TGTGCCAGCAGCCAACCCGACTACGTCGAGCAGTTCTTC	CASSQPDYVEQFF
NA	NA	TRBV18	TRBJ1-1	TGTGCCAGCTCACCACCTATTCGGAACACTGAAGCTTTCTTT	CASSPPIRNTEAFF